The 21 T cell receptor beta chains in this list originate from one sample, sequenced in a study of T cells in Graves' hyperthyroidism and ophthalmopathy (dated by TCRdb to between 2018 and 2021). The method behind the library was multiplex PCR. The instrument was an Illumina HiSeq 2000. The TCR beta CDR3 regions were amplified from the RNA transcripts. For the first round of RT-PCR on the TCR CDR3, the HTBI primer set was used together with the Qiagen OneStep RT-PCR kit. TCRdb cleaned the public reads at Q25 with fastp, built clones with MiXCR and kept in-frame beta chains. Under each unique CDR3 protein, matching rows form one entry showing the most common genes and DNA. This sample is represented by about 420,000 distinct CDR3 sequences; roughly 15% of them were singletons. The ten top clones hold 5.3% of the sample. Sequencing used blood. These receptors were obtained from a woman under 30 with Graves' hyperthyroidism.

The chain is built from TRBV11-2 and TRBJ2-7, with D unresolved. Germline-derived CDR1 and CDR2 are SGHAT and FQNNGV. With 2 bases removed from V and 5 bases from J, the gap between germline ends came to 7 bases. The length of the CDR3 is 12 residues. CDR3 DNA sequence: TGTGCCAGCAGCTTAACCGAGCACGAGCAGTACTTC. As protein: CASSLTEHEQYF. Based on the CDR3 plus reference TRBV11-2 and TRBJ2-7, the full variable domain is EAGVAQSPRYKIIEKRQSVAFWCNPISGHATLYWYQQILGQGPKLLIQFQNNGVVDDSQLPKDRFSAERLKGVDSTLKIQPAKLEDSAVYLCASSLTEHEQYFGPGTRLTVT.

The V call is TRBV5-1, the J call TRBJ2-5; 8 bases fit TRBD2. The CDR3 consists of 16 residues. V was clipped by 0 bases and J by 3 bases; unmatched bases: 7. Germline V gene lookup returns CDR1 SGHRS and CDR2 YFSETQ. CDR3 loop: CASSLVLAGGKETQYF. As DNA, the CDR3 is TGCGCCAGCAGCTTGGTTCTAGCGGGTGGTAAAGAGACCCAGTACTTC.

J is TRBJ1-2 and V is TRBV11-2, with D uncertain. CDR1 and CDR2 from the germline V gene are SGHAT and FQNNGV. With 0 bases removed from V and 8 bases from J, the gap between germline ends came to 10 bases. This CDR3 is built from 13 residues. The CDR3 nucleotides read TGTGCCAGCAGCTTAGATCAAGGCCGAGGCTACACCTTC. The encoded protein is CASSLDQGRGYTF.

The chain employs TRBV19 and TRBJ1-3; unclear D gene. Per germline, CDR1 LNHDA and CDR2 SQIVND (reference sequence). Trimming stripped 5 bases from V and 1 base from J, with 9 bases between. This CDR3 comprises 14 residues. The CDR3 is CASSATFSGNTIYF. CDR3 DNA: TGTGCCAGTAGTGCCACATTTTCTGGAAACACCATATATTTT. Full variable domain (missing parts from reference TRBV19 and TRBJ1-3): DGGITQSPKYLFRKEGQNVTLSCEQNLNHDAMYWYRQDPGQGLRLIYYSQIVNDFQKGDIAEGYSVSREKKESFPLTVTSAQKNPTAFYLCASSATFSGNTIYFGEGSWLTVV.

There are many counts of this clonotype. V usage is TRBV29-1 and J usage is TRBJ2-7; 9 positions agree with TRBD1. The germline V gene has CDR1 SQVTM and CDR2 ANQGSEA. CDR3 length: 12 amino acids. J lost 2 bases, V lost 7 bases, and 3 bases had no gene match. The CDR3 spells CSGRDRAYEQYF. Here the CDR3 DNA reads TGCAGCGGCCGGGACAGGGCCTACGAGCAGTACTTC.

This clonotype was counted at least ten times. V usage is TRBV3-1 and J usage is TRBJ2-1; maybe TRBD2 (5 bases). The germline gives CDR1 LGHDT, CDR2 YNNKEL (reference sequence). Trimming pared 1 base from V and 8 bases from J, leaving 18 bases between. This CDR3 spans 16 amino acids. The CDR3 nucleotides are TGTGCCAGCAGCCAAGGTTGGCGGAGGCCAAGGGATGAGCAGTTCTTC. Its translation: CASSQGWRRPRDEQFF.

This clonotype occurred a few times. The chain joins TRBV6-4 to TRBJ1-5, with TRBD1 matching over 9 bases. The CDR3 is 14 amino acids. Per the germline V gene, CDR1 is MRHNA and CDR2 is SNTAGT. The junction had 3 bases not matched to a gene; V was cut back by 3 bases and J by 6 bases. CDR3 nucleotide sequence: TGTGCCAGCAGTGAGGGACAGGGAACTCAGCCCCAGCATTTT. Translated: CASSEGQGTQPQHF.

This clonotype has a count of ten or more. The chain couples TRBV5-1 to TRBJ2-7; 8 nucleotides align to TRBD2. The CDR3 extends over 15 amino acids. Germline V lookup: CDR1 SGHRS, CDR2 YFSETQ. Trimming cost V 4 bases and J 3 bases; bases outside gene matches: 9. CDR3 DNA: TGCGCCAGCAGCCTGCGAGCGGGAGCGGGCTACGAGCAGTACTTC. It specifies CASSLRAGAGYEQYF. Variable domain in full (rest from reference TRBV5-1 and TRBJ2-7): KAGVTQTPRYLIKTRGQQVTLSCSPISGHRSVSWYQQTPGQGLQFLFEYFSETQRNKGNFPGRFSGRQFSNSRSEMNVSTLELGDSALYLCASSLRAGAGYEQYFGPGTRLTVT.

The chain combines TRBV20-1 with TRBJ1-2; D is undetermined. CDR1 is DFQATT and CDR2 is SNEGSKA in the germline V gene (reference sequence). V was clipped by 0 bases and J by 4 bases, with 9 bases between them. The CDR3 spans 13 residues. CDR3 sequence: CSARDQVSYGYTF. The CDR3 DNA reads TGCAGTGCTAGAGATCAAGTTTCCTATGGCTACACCTTC.

This clonotype occurred many times. The gene calls are TRBV28 and TRBJ1-1; D is ambiguous. The germline CDR1 and CDR2 sequences are MDHEN and SYDVKM. With 2 bases removed from V and 0 bases from J, the gap between germline ends came to 7 bases. The CDR3 consists of 14 residues. The CDR3 spells CASSLMFMNTEAFF. The CDR3 DNA is TGTGCCAGCAGTTTAATGTTCATGAACACTGAAGCTTTCTTT.

J is TRBJ2-3 and V is TRBV6-1; TRBD1 aligns across 7 bases. Germline CDR1 reads MNHNS; CDR2 reads SASEGT. The V and J ends lost 2 bases and 7 bases, in that order; junction bases with no gene match: 6. This CDR3 contains 14 residues. In nucleotides, the CDR3 is TGTGCCAGCAGTGAATCTAGGGGGCAAAATACGCAGTATTTT. Translating gives CASSESRGQNTQYF.

The rearrangement links TRBV9 to TRBJ2-1, with 10 bases identical to TRBD1. Losses at the gene ends were 4 bases for V and 10 bases for J; bases not matched to a gene: 5. The germline gives CDR1 SGDLS, CDR2 YYNGEE. CDR3 length: 13 amino acids. CDR3 coding DNA: TGTGCCAGCAGCTTTGGACAGGGGGACGAGCAGTTCTTC. Protein sequence: CASSFGQGDEQFF.

This clonotype was counted many times. The gene calls are TRBV4-2 and TRBJ2-3; TRBD2 agrees at 9 bases. This CDR3 region has 18 residues. CDR1 and CDR2 from the germline V gene are LGHNA and YNFKEQ. V was pared by 1 base and J by 2 bases, with 10 bases of the junction left unmatched. The CDR3 coding sequence is TGTGCCAGCAGCCAAGTCGGTTTGCGGGAGGGCCTCACAGATACGCAGTATTTT. Amino acids: CASSQVGLREGLTDTQYF.

This clonotype was observed a handful of times. V is TRBV7-3 and J is TRBJ1-3; D is possibly TRBD1 (6 bases). This CDR3 spans 15 amino acids. Per the germline V gene, CDR1 is SGHTA and CDR2 is FQGTGA. The V end was cut by 5 bases, the J end by 4 bases, with 15 bases between. DNA for the CDR3: TGTGCCAGCAGCCTGTTACAGGGATCGGGAAACACCATATATTTT. Its translation: CASSLLQGSGNTIYF.

This chain links TRBV13 with TRBJ1-6, with TRBD1 matching 8 bases. Per the germline V gene, CDR1 is PRHDT and CDR2 is FYEKMQ (reference sequence). The CDR3 sequence is 15 residues long. V lost 2 bases to trimming and J lost 6 bases; unmatched junction nucleotides: 3. Written as DNA, the CDR3 is TGTGCCAGCAGCTTAATGACAGGGGTTAATTCACCCCTCCACTTT. Its translation: CASSLMTGVNSPLHF.

This clonotype was detected many times. This chain connects TRBV12-5 to TRBJ2-7; D not certain. In germline, CDR1 is LGHNT, CDR2 FRNRAP. There are 11 residues in the CDR3. V was pared by 1 base and J by 6 bases, with 4 bases between. The CDR3 reads CASGLGSEQYF. The CDR3 nucleotides read TGTGCTAGTGGTTTGGGTAGCGAGCAGTACTTC. The full variable domain, in which reference TRBV12-5 and TRBJ2-7 provide the parts outside the CDR3, is DARVTQTPRHKVTEMGQEVTMRCQPILGHNTVFWYRQTMMQGLELLAYFRNRAPLDDSGMPKDRFSAEMPDATLATLKIQPSEPRDSAVYFCASGLGSEQYFGPGTRLTVT.

Only a few counts were recorded for this clonotype. This chain links TRBV9 with TRBJ1-4, with D tentatively TRBD1 (6 bases). Germline V gives CDR1 SGDLS, CDR2 YYNGEE. Between the trimmed V and J ends, which lost 4 bases and 1 base, there was a span of 11 bases. This CDR3 has 15 amino acids. DNA of the CDR3: TGTGCCAGCAGCTTTAGGGGGGGAACTAATGAAAAACTGTTTTTT. Its translation is CASSFRGGTNEKLFF.

This clonotype has only a few counts. The V and J genes are TRBV9 and TRBJ2-7; D is unresolved. V was cut by 0 bases and J by 0 bases, with 10 bases left in between. There are 15 residues in the CDR3. Germline V gene data show CDR1 as SGDLS and CDR2 as YYNGEE. This CDR3 reads CASSVGDAFSYEQYF. The CDR3 DNA sequence: TGTGCCAGCAGCGTAGGAGACGCGTTCTCCTACGAGCAGTACTTC.

The table lists this clonotype with many counts. The chain uses TRBV25-1 and TRBJ2-1; TRBD2 matches 7 bases. J was trimmed by 8 bases and V by 4 bases; bases with no gene match: 8. CDR1 is MGHDK and CDR2 is SYGVNS in the germline V gene. The CDR3 spans 14 residues. CDR3 bases: TGTGCCAGCAGTGGGCCGGGGACTACCCATGAGCAGTTCTTC. Protein: CASSGPGTTHEQFF.

This clonotype was recorded at least ten times. V usage is TRBV28 and J usage is TRBJ1-5, with D perhaps TRBD1 (6 bases). This CDR3 is built from 19 residues. Germline assignment: CDR1 MDHEN and CDR2 SYDVKM. Deletions cut 3 bases from V and 5 bases from J, with 26 bases between. The CDR3 region has the DNA TGTGCCAGCAGTTTGTGGGCCGTCGTGGGGGGAGGGGGTCATCAGCCCCAGCATTTT. Translation gives CASSLWAVVGGGGHQPQHF.

This clonotype has at least ten counts. The CDR3 DNA follows: TGCAGTGCTAGAGACAGCCAAAGGGGAGATACGCAGTATTTT. Residues: CSARDSQRGDTQYF. This chain joins TRBV20-1 and TRBJ2-3, with a possible D match to TRBD1 (5 bases). CDR1 DFQATT and CDR2 SNEGSKA come from the germline V gene (reference sequence). The germline V and J ends were trimmed by 0 bases and 5 bases, with 12 bases remaining between them. The CDR3 spans 14 residues.